The rows below give T cell receptor beta chains drawn from one sample of a study of blood T cell repertoires in COVID-19. The assay was immunoSEQ multiplex PCR, and TCRdb's table has in-frame clones only and misses some. The sample includes 100,000 to 150,000 clones, about four fifths of them seen just once. The sample consisted of peripheral blood. The source is a middle-aged man with active or convalescent COVID-19. Both conserved end residues are part of each CDR3. The D gene is left open where the match is weak. The size of a clone is reported for some rows only, either as once, few or many, or as a class for expanded clones.

>.|TRBJ2-2|TRBD1|TRBV4-3
TGCGCCAGCAGCCAACCGGACAGGGACGCCGGGGAGCTGTTTTTT
CASSQPDRDAGELFF
>.|TRBJ2-5|.|TRBV5-1
TGCGCCAGCGCGTCGGGTCAGGAGACCCAGTACTTC
CASASGQETQYF
>.|TRBJ2-7|.|TRBV6-2/TRBV6-3
TGTGCCAGCAGTTACTCAGGGGTGGGCCGGAACTACGAGCAGTACTTC
CASSYSGVGRNYEQYF
>.|TRBJ1-3|.|TRBV6-1
TGTGCCAGCAGTGAAGCGCTTCGGGGGGCGCGGAACACCATATATTTT
CASSEALRGARNTIYF
>.|TRBJ2-5|TRBD2|TRBV7-2
TGTGCCAGCAGCTCGACTAGCGGGGGCCAAGAGACCCAGTACTTC
CASSSTSGGQETQYF
>.|TRBJ1-1|.|TRBV6-5
TGTGCCAGCAGTTATCTCGGACAGAACACTGAAGCTTTCTTT
CASSYLGQNTEAFF
>.|TRBJ1-2|TRBD1|TRBV6-2/TRBV6-3
TGTGCCAGCAGCTGGGACAGTTCTAACTATGGCTACACCTTC
CASSWDSSNYGYTF
>.|TRBJ1-2|.|TRBV5-4
TGTGCCAGCAGCTTGGATTTGAGGCAACAAGCTAACTATGGCTACACCTTC
CASSLDLRQQANYGYTF
>.|TRBJ2-7|.|TRBV6-5
TGTGCCAGCAGTTCCCCGACAGGTTTTCCGGAGCAGTACTTC
CASSSPTGFPEQYF
>few|TRBJ1-2|TRBD1|TRBV5-5
TGTGCCAGCAGCTTGGATGGACAGGGAGAGGGGGAAGATGGCTACACCTTC
CASSLDGQGEGEDGYTF
>.|TRBJ1-1|.|TRBV19
TGTGCCAGTAGTATCGGGAGCACTGAAGCTTTCTTT
CASSIGSTEAFF
>.|TRBJ2-3|TRBD1|TRBV7-8
TGTGCCAGCAGACTGGACAGGGACGGCACAGATACGCAGTATTTT
CASRLDRDGTDTQYF
>few|TRBJ2-2|TRBD2|TRBV6-4
TGTGCCAGCAGTGACTCTAGCGGGGGCACCGGGGAGCTGTTTTTT
CASSDSSGGTGELFF
>few|TRBJ2-3|.|TRBV7-2
TGTGCCAGCAGCTTAGCGGAGCAGGGGTTAGATACGCAGTATTTT
CASSLAEQGLDTQYF
>.|TRBJ1-6|TRBD1|TRBV10-1
TGCGCCAGCAGGTCCGGGACAGGGGAAAATTCACCCCTCCACTTT
CASRSGTGENSPLHF
>.|TRBJ1-5|TRBD1|TRBV19
TGTGCCAGTAGTAAGGTAGGGGGCCACCAGCCCCAGCATTTT
CASSKVGGHQPQHF
>.|TRBJ2-5|TRBD1|TRBV7-2
TGTGCCAGCAGCTTAGCGGACAGGGGGAGGGGGACCCAGTACTTC
CASSLADRGRGTQYF
>.|TRBJ1-4|.|TRBV3-1/TRBV3-2
TGTGCCAGCAGAGAAGCGGGGCGACTCAATGAAAAACTGTTTTTT
CASREAGRLNEKLFF